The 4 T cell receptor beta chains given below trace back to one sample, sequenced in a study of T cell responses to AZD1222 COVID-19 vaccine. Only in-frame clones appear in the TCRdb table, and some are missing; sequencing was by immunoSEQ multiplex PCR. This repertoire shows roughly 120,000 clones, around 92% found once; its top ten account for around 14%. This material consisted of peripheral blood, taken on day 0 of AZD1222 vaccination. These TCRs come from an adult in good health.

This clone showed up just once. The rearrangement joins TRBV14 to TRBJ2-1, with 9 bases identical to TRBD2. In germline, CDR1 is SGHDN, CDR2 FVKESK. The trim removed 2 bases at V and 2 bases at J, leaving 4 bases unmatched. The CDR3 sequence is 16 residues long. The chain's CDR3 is CASSQFSGSPYNEQFF. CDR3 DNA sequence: TGTGCCAGCAGCCAATTTAGCGGGAGCCCCTACAATGAGCAGTTCTTC.

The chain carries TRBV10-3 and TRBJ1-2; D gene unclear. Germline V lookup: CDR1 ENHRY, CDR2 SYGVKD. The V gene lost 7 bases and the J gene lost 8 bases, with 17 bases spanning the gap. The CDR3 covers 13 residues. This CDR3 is CAITQTFAEGYTF. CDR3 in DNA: TGTGCCATCACCCAGACATTTGCAGAGGGCTACACCTTC.

CDR3 bases: TGTGCCAGCAGCATGACTAGCGGGACACACAATGAGCAGTTCTTC. Its protein is CASSMTSGTHNEQFF. The chain employs TRBV9 and TRBJ2-1; 11 bases line up with TRBD2. Trimming removed 4 bases from V and 5 bases from J; junction bases left unmatched: 5. Germline-derived CDR1 and CDR2 are SGDLS and YYNGEE. This CDR3 has 15 amino acids.

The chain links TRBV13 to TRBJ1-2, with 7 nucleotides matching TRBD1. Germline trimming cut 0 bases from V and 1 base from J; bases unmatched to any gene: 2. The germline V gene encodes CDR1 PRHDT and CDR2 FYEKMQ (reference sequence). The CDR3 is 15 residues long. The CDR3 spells CASSLGGQDNYGYTF. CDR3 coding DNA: TGTGCCAGCAGCTTAGGCGGACAGGATAACTATGGCTACACCTTC. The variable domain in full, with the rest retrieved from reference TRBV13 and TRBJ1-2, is AAGVIQSPRHLIKEKRETATLKCYPIPRHDTVYWYQQGPGQDPQFLISFYEKMQSDKGSIPDRFSAQQFSDYHSELNMSSLELGDSALYFCASSLGGQDNYGYTFGSGTRLTVV.